This T cell receptor beta chain was obtained from a study of Graves' ophthalmopathy and Graves' hyperthyroidism. Whole-study results and caveats: At about 70% sensitivity and approximately 74% specificity, the model predicted progression of the ophthalmopathy.

TCR beta CDR3 regions were amplified from RNA transcripts. Investigators did first-round RT-PCR with HTBI primers, then second-round multiplex PCR. Via MiXCR, TCRdb re-called the multiplex PCR reads, giving one row per CDR3 protein. Seen here are a few hundred thousand distinct CDR3 sequences, under 20% observed once, and the top ten hold roughly an eighth. The CDR3 is 13 residues long. The V and J ends lost 7 bases and 2 bases respectively, with 10 bases between them. Many counts were recorded for this clonotype. Its antigen remains unknown. This chain uses TRBV12-3 or TRBV12-4 with TRBJ2-3; D is unresolved. This sequence originates from an adult man with Graves' ophthalmopathy. The sequenced sample consisted of peripheral blood. The CDR3: CASKTPNTDTQYF. CDR3 DNA: TGTGCCAGCAAGACCCCGAACACAGATACGCAGTATTTT.